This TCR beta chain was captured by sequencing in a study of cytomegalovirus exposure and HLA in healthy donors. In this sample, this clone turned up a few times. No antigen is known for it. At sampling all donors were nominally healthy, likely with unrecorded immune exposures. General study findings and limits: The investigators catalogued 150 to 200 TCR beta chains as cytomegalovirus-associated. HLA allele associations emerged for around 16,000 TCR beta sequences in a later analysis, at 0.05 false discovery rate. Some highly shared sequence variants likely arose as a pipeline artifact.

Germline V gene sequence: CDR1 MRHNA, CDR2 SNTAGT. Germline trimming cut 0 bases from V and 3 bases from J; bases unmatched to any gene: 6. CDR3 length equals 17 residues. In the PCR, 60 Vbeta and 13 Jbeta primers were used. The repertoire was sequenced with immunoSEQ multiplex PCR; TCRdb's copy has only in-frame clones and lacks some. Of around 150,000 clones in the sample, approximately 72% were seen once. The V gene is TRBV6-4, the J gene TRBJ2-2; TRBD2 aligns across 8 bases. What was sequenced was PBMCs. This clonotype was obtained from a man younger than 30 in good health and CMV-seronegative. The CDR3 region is CASSDSSGSHDTGELFF. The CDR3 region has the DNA TGTGCCAGCAGTGACTCGAGCGGGAGTCACGACACCGGGGAGCTGTTTTTT.